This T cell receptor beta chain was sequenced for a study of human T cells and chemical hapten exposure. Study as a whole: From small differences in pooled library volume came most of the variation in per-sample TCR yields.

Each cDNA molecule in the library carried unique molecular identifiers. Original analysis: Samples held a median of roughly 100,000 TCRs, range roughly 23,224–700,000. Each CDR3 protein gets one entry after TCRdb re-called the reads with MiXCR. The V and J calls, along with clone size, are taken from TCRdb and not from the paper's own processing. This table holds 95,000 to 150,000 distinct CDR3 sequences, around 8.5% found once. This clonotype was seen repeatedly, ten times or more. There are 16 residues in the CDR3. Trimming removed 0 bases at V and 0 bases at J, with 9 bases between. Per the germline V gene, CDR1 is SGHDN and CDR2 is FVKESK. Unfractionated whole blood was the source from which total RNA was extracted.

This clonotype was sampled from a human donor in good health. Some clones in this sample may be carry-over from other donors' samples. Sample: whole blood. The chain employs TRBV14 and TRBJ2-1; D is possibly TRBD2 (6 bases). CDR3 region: CASSQDAGSSYNEQFF. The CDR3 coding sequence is TGTGCCAGCAGCCAAGATGCGGGGAGCTCCTACAATGAGCAGTTCTTC. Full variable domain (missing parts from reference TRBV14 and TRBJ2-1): EAGVTQFPSHSVIEKGQTVTLRCDPISGHDNLYWYRRVMGKEIKFLLHFVKESKQDESGMPNNRFLAERTGGTYSTLKVQPAELEDSGVYFCASSQDAGSSYNEQFFGPGTRLTVL.